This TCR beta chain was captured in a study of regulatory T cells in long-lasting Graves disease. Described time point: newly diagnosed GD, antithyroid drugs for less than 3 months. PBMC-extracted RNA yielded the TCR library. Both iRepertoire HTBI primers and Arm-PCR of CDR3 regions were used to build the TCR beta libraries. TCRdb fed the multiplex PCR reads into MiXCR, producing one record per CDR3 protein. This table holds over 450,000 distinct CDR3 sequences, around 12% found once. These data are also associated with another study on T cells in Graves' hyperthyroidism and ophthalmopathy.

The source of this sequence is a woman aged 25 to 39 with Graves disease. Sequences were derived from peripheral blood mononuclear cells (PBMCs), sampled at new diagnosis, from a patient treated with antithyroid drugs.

Written as DNA, the CDR3 is TGCGCCAGCAGCCAAGATCCTAGGGCCCCCTCCTACAATGAGCAGTTCTTC. Translating gives CASSQDPRAPSYNEQFF. This chain connects TRBV4-1 to TRBJ2-1; no firm D call. This CDR3 is built from 17 residues. CDR1 and CDR2 (germline): MGHRA, YSYEKL. V lost 0 bases to trimming and J lost 0 bases, with 12 bases between them.